A selection of T cell receptor beta chains follows, all from one sample in a study of shared clonotypes between healthy human individuals. Repertoires were generated with immunoSEQ multiplex PCR, while TCRdb's copy carries only in-frame clones and drops some. Here the sample spans around 530,000 clones, around 81% being singletons. Sequences were obtained from PBMCs. These TCRs come from a woman between 40 and 55 years old in good health. Some clones in this sample may be carry-over from other donors' samples. Both conserved end residues are part of each CDR3. Fields, in order: D gene, clone size, J gene, V gene, CDR3 DNA, CDR3 protein. The D gene is left open where the match is weak. The size entry is marked missing in some rows and otherwise reads once, few, many or a size class.

TRBD2,.,TRBJ2-2,TRBV7-3,TGTGCCAGCAGTCGGCCGGGAGGCGGCGGGGAGCTGTTTTTT,CASSRPGGGGELFF
.,.,TRBJ1-2,TRBV20-1,TGCAGTGCTAGCCCCAATTATGGCTACACCTTC,CSASPNYGYTF
TRBD2,.,TRBJ2-1,TRBV5-1,TGCGCCAGCATGGGACTAGCGGGACTTCTTAGGAGTGAGCAGTTCTTC,CASMGLAGLLRSEQFF
.,once,TRBJ1-1,TRBV18,TGTGCCAGCTCACCGTCACACTCTGAAGCTTTCTTT,CASSPSHSEAFF
TRBD1,.,TRBJ2-1,TRBV27,TGTGCCAGCAGTTTAAACAGGGGGAGGCAAAATGAGCAGTTCTTC,CASSLNRGRQNEQFF
TRBD2,.,TRBJ2-1,TRBV13,TGTGCCAGCAGCCTCTCCGGGACTAGCTTCAATGAGCAGTTCTTC,CASSLSGTSFNEQFF
.,.,TRBJ1-4,TRBV6-1,TGTGCCAGCAGTGAATCGGGAGCTAATGAAAAACTGTTTTTT,CASSESGANEKLFF
TRBD2,few,TRBJ2-1,TRBV6-4,TGTGCCAGCAGTGACGGGGGAGGGCCCTACAATGAGCAGTTCTTC,CASSDGGGPYNEQFF
TRBD2,once,TRBJ2-2,TRBV27,TGTGCCAGCAGTTTATCGCCCGGGACTAGCGTATGGGAGCTGTTTTTT,CASSLSPGTSVWELFF
.,.,TRBJ2-2,TRBV13,TGTGCCAGCAGCTTAGCTCCACCCATACCAGGTTTTGCGAACACCGGGGAGCTGTTTTTT,CASSLAPPIPGFANTGELFF
TRBD2,few,TRBJ2-1,TRBV11-2,TGTGCCAGCAACTCGGGGGGTGGTGAGCAGTTCTTC,CASNSGGGEQFF
.,.,TRBJ2-7,TRBV2,TGTGCCAGCAGTGATGGAGCGGATTACGAGCAGTACTTC,CASSDGADYEQYF
TRBD1,.,TRBJ1-6,TRBV30,TGTGCCTGCGACAGGGGGCTGAATTCACCCCTCCACTTT,CACDRGLNSPLHF
TRBD1,few,TRBJ2-5,TRBV5-1,TGCGCCAGCAGCATAGGAGGACAGGCCCTTGGAGAGACCCAGTACTTC,CASSIGGQALGETQYF
.,.,TRBJ2-1,TRBV6-6,TGTGCCAGCAGTTACTCCCAGGTCCCCGGGGATGAGCAGTTCTTC,CASSYSQVPGDEQFF
.,.,TRBJ2-7,TRBV11-2,TGTGCCAGCAGCTTAGATCTGGGCGCAATCTACGAGCAGTACTTC,CASSLDLGAIYEQYF
.,.,TRBJ1-4,TRBV9,TGTGCCAGCAGCGTGGGACGGATGGATAATGAAAAACTGTTTTTT,CASSVGRMDNEKLFF
.,many,TRBJ2-7,TRBV5-4,TGTGCCAGCAGCAAAGGACAAACCTTCGGGCCGATCTACGAGCAGTACTTC,CASSKGQTFGPIYEQYF
.,few,TRBJ1-2,TRBV10-2,TGCGCCAGCAGTGAGGGGGTAGGCCCCAACTATGGCTACACCTTC,CASSEGVGPNYGYTF
.,few,TRBJ1-2,TRBV30,TGTGCCTGGAGTGTAAAAGCTCCCTATGGCTACACCTTC,CAWSVKAPYGYTF